The 10 T cell receptor beta chains below come from one sample, sequenced in a study of cytomegalovirus exposure and HLA in healthy donors. The PCR had 60 Vbeta and 13 Jbeta primers. Generated by immunoSEQ multiplex PCR, the TCRdb table keeps only in-frame clones and is missing some. The table has a few hundred thousand clones, 77% seen once. The sample taken for sequencing was PBMCs. The receptors were gathered from a woman aged 60-75 years in good health and CMV-seropositive.

The chain couples TRBV30 to TRBJ1-2; 9 bases are shared with TRBD1. V was clipped by 1 base and J by 4 bases; unmatched bases: 1. From germline, CDR1 is GTSNPN and CDR2 SVGIG (reference sequence). This CDR3 region has 13 residues. CDR3 region: CAWSADRGYGYTF. The DNA for the CDR3 is TGTGCCTGGAGTGCGGACAGGGGCTATGGCTACACCTTC.

The V gene is TRBV7-9, the J gene TRBJ2-1; D uncertain. The length of the CDR3 is 15 residues. Germline lookup yields CDR1 SEHNR and CDR2 FQNEAQ (reference sequence). Trimming took off 1 base at V and 4 bases at J, with 11 bases between the two ends. CDR3 loop: CASSLGDTNYNEQFF. CDR3 nucleotides: TGTGCCAGCAGCTTAGGAGACACGAATTACAATGAGCAGTTCTTC. The variable domain in full, with the rest retrieved from reference TRBV7-9 and TRBJ2-1, is DTGVSQNPRHKITKRGQNVTFRCDPISEHNRLYWYRQTLGQGPEFLTYFQNEAQLEKSRLLSDRFSAERPKGSFSTLEIQRTEQGDSAMYLCASSLGDTNYNEQFFGPGTRLTVL.

This clone was found a few times. The CDR3 DNA reads TGTGCCAGCAGCTTGGGACTAGCAAGGAACAATGAGCAGTTCTTC. This encodes CASSLGLARNNEQFF. The chain recombines TRBV5-8 with TRBJ2-1; 7 positions agree with TRBD2. This CDR3 has 15 residues. Germline values: CDR1 SGHTS, CDR2 YDEGEE. With V trimmed by 0 bases and J by 5 bases, 5 bases remained unmatched.

This chain uses TRBV5-8 with TRBJ1-5, with 8 bases fitting TRBD1. The V gene end was trimmed by 3 bases and the J gene end by 2 bases; junction bases not matched to a gene: 10. The CDR3 is made up of 17 amino acids. From germline, CDR1 is SGHTS and CDR2 YDEGEE. CDR3 in DNA: TGTGCCAGCAGCTACTGGCAGGGGGCTGGGGGCAATCAGCCCCAGCATTTT. This translates into CASSYWQGAGGNQPQHF.

The chain carries TRBV7-6 and TRBJ1-1; 8 positions match TRBD1. The CDR3 consists of 16 residues. V lost 4 bases and J lost 5; bases outside the gene matches: 12. Germline CDR1 reads SGHVS; CDR2 reads FNYEAQ. The CDR3: CASSSLTGDMGTEAFF. The CDR3 nucleotides read TGTGCCAGCAGCTCCCTGACAGGGGATATGGGTACTGAAGCTTTCTTT.

The rearrangement links TRBV7-2 to TRBJ1-4; D may be TRBD1 (6 bases). Germline V gene sequence: CDR1 SGHTA, CDR2 FQGNSA. This CDR3 spans 14 amino acids. Trimming cost V 5 bases and J 7 bases, with 14 bases left between them. The CDR3 coding sequence is TGTGCCAGCAGCCCCGGGACATGGGGTGAAAAACTGTTTTTT. Residues: CASSPGTWGEKLFF.

The chain recombines TRBV7-3 with TRBJ2-2; 10 bases fit TRBD2. The CDR3 sequence is 16 residues long. Germline V lookup: CDR1 SGHTA, CDR2 FQGTGA. The ends lost 5 bases at V and 3 bases at J; junction bases unmatched: 6. The CDR3 nucleotides are TGTGCCAGCAGCCCGCCTAGCGGGGGATACACCGGGGAGCTGTTTTTT. Its protein product is CASSPPSGGYTGELFF.

The CDR3 loop is CASSLFRGGYTF. Written as DNA, the CDR3 is TGTGCCAGCAGTTTATTCAGGGGAGGCTACACCTTC. V and J are TRBV28 and TRBJ1-2, with a weak D call TRBD1 (6 bases). The CDR3 contains 12 residues. Per the germline V gene, CDR1 is MDHEN and CDR2 is SYDVKM. V dropped 1 base and J dropped 8 bases, with 8 bases sitting between them.

DNA for the CDR3: TGTGCCAGCAGCTTATCATTGTCAGATACGCAGTATTTT. This translates into CASSLSLSDTQYF. The chain is built from TRBV7-3 and TRBJ2-3; no reliable D call. CDR1 and CDR2 (germline): SGHTA, FQGTGA. The CDR3 loop spans 13 amino acids. V gave up 2 bases and J gave up 4 bases, with 7 bases separating them.

This chain joins TRBV5-4 and TRBJ1-5; 8 positions agree with TRBD1. The CDR3 totals 14 residues. Germline loops: CDR1 SGHNT, CDR2 YYREEE (reference sequence). Germline trimming cut 5 bases from V and 7 bases from J; bases unmatched to any gene: 8. CDR3 in amino acids: CASSPGQGGQPQHF. As DNA, the CDR3 is TGTGCCAGCAGTCCCGGACAGGGCGGACAGCCCCAGCATTTT.